This is a list of T cell receptor beta chains from one sample in a study of cytomegalovirus exposure and HLA in healthy donors. TCRdb's table, derived via immunoSEQ multiplex PCR, lists solely in-frame clones and lacks some. The sample includes 95,000 to 150,000 clones, about 75% of them seen just once. Material: PBMCs. These receptors all come from a woman in her thirties or forties in good health and CMV-seropositive. Both conserved end residues are part of each CDR3. D genes are given only for firm matches. A row's size may be missing; if present it is once, few, many or a size class.

CASSPYGSGQETQYF,TGTGCCAGCAGCCCATACGGGTCGGGGCAAGAGACCCAGTACTTC,.,TRBV7-2,.,TRBJ2-5
CASSYLDSRDTEAFF,TGTGCCAGCAGTTACCTCGACAGTAGGGACACTGAAGCTTTCTTT,.,TRBV6-5,.,TRBJ1-1
CSVTMNTEAFF,TGCAGCGTGACTATGAACACTGAAGCTTTCTTT,once,TRBV29-1,.,TRBJ1-1
CASSQDQAGGPLYNEQFF,TGCGCCAGCAGCCAAGATCAAGCGGGGGGACCGTTATACAATGAGCAGTTCTTC,.,TRBV4-3,TRBD2,TRBJ2-1
CASSPGVNTEAFF,TGTGCCAGCAGCCCAGGGGTGAACACTGAAGCTTTCTTT,.,TRBV5-6,.,TRBJ1-1
CASSVGTSSYNEQFF,TGTGCCAGCAGCGTAGGGACTTCCTCCTACAATGAGCAGTTCTTC,.,TRBV9,.,TRBJ2-1
CSVETGGACTF,TGCAGCGTTGAAACAGGGGGGGCTTGCACCTTC,.,TRBV29-1,TRBD1,TRBJ1-2
CASSPQGAWYGYTF,TGTGCCAGCAGTCCACAGGGGGCTTGGTATGGCTACACCTTC,.,TRBV28,TRBD1,TRBJ1-2
CASSPGTANTGELFF,TGTGCCAGCTCACCCGGGACAGCGAACACCGGGGAGCTGTTTTTT,.,TRBV18,TRBD1,TRBJ2-2
CASSYSGNTEAFF,TGTGCCAGCTCTTACTCCGGTAACACTGAAGCTTTCTTT,.,TRBV9,.,TRBJ1-1
CASSPDRVTDTQYF,TGTGCCAGCAGCCCCGACAGGGTCACAGATACGCAGTATTTT,.,TRBV7-6,TRBD1,TRBJ2-3
CASSLSGSGNTIYF,TGCGCCAGCAGCTTGTCGGGGTCTGGAAACACCATATATTTT,.,TRBV5-1,.,TRBJ1-3
CASSRSGGYTF,TGTGCCAGCAGCAGGTCAGGAGGCTACACCTTC,.,TRBV28,.,TRBJ1-2
CASGLYLAGEQYF,TGTGCTAGTGGTTTGTACCTAGCGGGGGAGCAGTACTTC,.,TRBV12-5,TRBD2,TRBJ2-5
CASSFFRGAYTDTQYF,TGTGCCAGCAGCTTTTTCCGGGGGGCTTACACAGATACGCAGTATTTT,.,TRBV7-2,.,TRBJ2-3
CAWVPRMWNTEAFF,TGTGCCTGGGTCCCGAGGATGTGGAACACTGAAGCTTTCTTT,.,TRBV30,.,TRBJ1-1
CASSPTGGVRAFF,TGTGCCAGCAGCCCGACAGGAGGAGTTCGAGCTTTCTTT,.,TRBV14,.,TRBJ1-1
CASSRTGSNEKLFF,TGTGCCAGCAGCCGGACAGGGTCTAATGAAAAACTGTTTTTT,.,TRBV9,TRBD1,TRBJ1-4
CASSSGGNEQYF,TGTGCCAGCAGCTCGGGAGGTAACGAGCAGTACTTC,.,TRBV7-9,TRBD2,TRBJ2-7
CSVELTGVRGETQYF,TGCAGCGTTGAACTGACAGGGGTACGGGGAGAGACCCAGTACTTC,.,TRBV29-1,TRBD1,TRBJ2-5
CASSYFTGTPYGYTF,TGTGCCAGCAGTTACTTCACCGGGACACCCTATGGCTACACCTTC,few,TRBV6-5,.,TRBJ1-2
CASSLQGIKDEQYF,TGTGCCAGCAGTTTGCAGGGGATAAAGGACGAGCAGTACTTC,.,TRBV6-5,.,TRBJ2-7
CASSERHLGMDGYTF,TGTGCCAGCAGTGAGCGACACCTGGGTATGGATGGCTACACCTTC,.,TRBV2,.,TRBJ1-2
CASSLDRGQNTEAFF,TGTGCCAGCAGCTTGGACAGGGGGCAGAACACTGAAGCTTTCTTT,.,TRBV5-4,TRBD1,TRBJ1-1
CAIGQGENQPQHF,TGTGCCATTGGACAGGGAGAGAATCAGCCCCAGCATTTT,.,TRBV10-3,TRBD1,TRBJ1-5
CASSPSTGDYEQYF,TGTGCCAGCTCACCTTCGACAGGGGACTACGAGCAGTACTTC,.,TRBV18,TRBD1,TRBJ2-7
CASSQDTGQPQHF,TGCGCCAGCAGCCAAGATACTGGTCAGCCCCAGCATTTT,few,TRBV4-1,.,TRBJ1-5
CASSFSRTGGTEAFF,TGCGCCAGCAGCTTTTCTCGGACAGGGGGAACTGAAGCTTTCTTT,.,TRBV5-1,TRBD1,TRBJ1-1
CAWSVDRRLFF,TGTGCCTGGAGTGTAGACAGGAGACTGTTTTTT,.,TRBV30,.,TRBJ1-4
CASSSIDRRTYNEQFF,TGTGCCAGCAGCTCCATCGACAGGCGAACCTACAATGAGCAGTTCTTC,.,TRBV7-2,.,TRBJ2-1
CASSSLTGLTNYGYTF,TGTGCCAGCAGTTCACTTACAGGCTTAACTAACTATGGCTACACCTTC,.,TRBV27,.,TRBJ1-2
CASSQGQGNEKLFF,TGCGCCAGCAGCCAAGGACAGGGTAATGAAAAACTGTTTTTT,.,TRBV4-3,TRBD1,TRBJ1-4
CASSDSPGSNQPQHF,TGTGCCAGCAGCGACAGTCCAGGGAGCAATCAGCCCCAGCATTTT,few,TRBV5-4,.,TRBJ1-5
CASSPSRDSGTFF,TGTGCCAGCAGCCCCTCACGGGACAGCGGCACATTCTTT,.,TRBV7-3,TRBD1,TRBJ1-1
CASSLGLAGEQETQYF,TGTGCCAGCAGCTTAGGACTAGCGGGGGAACAAGAGACCCAGTACTTC,.,TRBV11-2,TRBD2,TRBJ2-5
CASSSTNGDYGYTF,TGTGCCAGCAGCTCTACTAACGGTGACTATGGCTACACCTTC,.,TRBV5-4,.,TRBJ1-2
CASSSAGGGANTGELFF,TGCGCCAGCAGCTCGGCCGGAGGTGGCGCGAACACCGGGGAGCTGTTTTTT,.,TRBV5-1,.,TRBJ2-2
CASSSGQGDTQYF,TGTGCCAGCAGCTCCGGACAGGGAGATACGCAGTATTTT,.,TRBV11-2,TRBD1,TRBJ2-3
CASSSGHGQPQHF,TGTGCCAGCAGCTCAGGGCACGGTCAGCCCCAGCATTTT,.,TRBV5-6,.,TRBJ1-5
CASSPRTPGAQETQYF,TGTGCCAGCAGCCCGAGAACTCCGGGAGCCCAAGAGACCCAGTACTTC,.,TRBV11-1,.,TRBJ2-5
CAWSVSDTSNQPQHF,TGTGCCTGGAGTGTATCGGACACTAGCAATCAGCCCCAGCATTTT,.,TRBV30,.,TRBJ1-5
CASTENYEQYF,TGTGCCTCGACAGAGAACTACGAGCAGTACTTC,.,TRBV25-1,.,TRBJ2-7
CASSLQAAVSGNTIYF,TGCGCCAGCAGCCTACAAGCAGCGGTCTCTGGAAACACCATATATTTT,.,TRBV5-1,.,TRBJ1-3
CASSQAGQEKLFF,TGCGCCAGCAGCCAAGCTGGACAGGAGAAACTGTTTTTT,few,TRBV4-3,TRBD1,TRBJ1-4
CASSEAHANEQYF,TGTGCCAGCAGTGAGGCACACGCCAACGAGCAGTACTTC,.,TRBV2,.,TRBJ2-7
CASSWTGLSGANVLTF,TGTGCCAGCAGCTGGACAGGACTCTCTGGGGCCAACGTCCTGACTTTC,.,TRBV2,TRBD1,TRBJ2-6
CASSSLGPVAYNEQFF,TGTGCCAGCAGCTCTCTCGGTCCTGTCGCCTACAATGAGCAGTTCTTC,.,TRBV5-4,.,TRBJ2-1
CASSVGGTTTYYGYTF,TGTGCCAGCAGCGTAGGGGGGACAACGACCTACTATGGCTACACCTTC,.,TRBV9,.,TRBJ1-2
CASSYFGGVNTEAFF,TGTGCCAGCAGTTACTTCGGGGGAGTGAACACTGAAGCTTTCTTT,medium-sized,TRBV6-5,.,TRBJ1-1
CASSPPSSGGYEQYF,TGTGCCAGCTCACCCCCCTCCTCGGGGGGATACGAGCAGTACTTC,.,TRBV18,TRBD2,TRBJ2-7
CASSRSLAGAYEQYF,TGTGCCAGCAGCCGATCTCTAGCGGGAGCCTACGAGCAGTACTTC,.,TRBV6-5,TRBD2,TRBJ2-7
CASSEARQGTEQYF,TGTGCCAGCAGTGAAGCGAGGCAGGGTACCGAGCAGTACTTC,.,TRBV2,.,TRBJ2-7